The TCR beta chain described here comes from a study of vaccination effects on CD4 cells after COVID-19. Overall study context: Following the second dose by a median of 72 days, the post-vaccine samples were obtained.

Study results and limitations: Clones arising from infection and from vaccination showed marked clonal contraction late after vaccination.

Using immunoSEQ multiplex PCR, the repertoire was profiled, and TCRdb retains in-frame clones only, with some absent. The repertoire consists of about 40,000 clones, with around two thirds occurring once and the leading ten covering roughly 8.4%. With regard to this clone: Its specificity is unknown.

The culture ran for 10 days before CD4+ T cells were isolated. All study participants received two doses of BNT162b2 or mRNA-1273 vaccine. People in the vaccine group had not been infected with SARS-CoV-2 before, and their nucleocapsid antibodies were negative. Germline V CDR1 and CDR2: LGHDT, YNNKEL (reference sequence). The CDR3 runs to 13 residues. The V end lost 3 bases, the J end lost 5 bases, and 10 bases lay between the germline ends. This clonotype originated in a human donor who received a COVID-19 vaccine. The chain is built from TRBV3-1 (or the pseudogene TRBV3-2) and TRBJ1-1; perhaps TRBD1 as D (5 bases). The material sequenced was CD4+ T cells from PBMCs cultured without peptide, taken after COVID-19 vaccination. The CDR3 DNA reads TGTGCCAGCAGCCATGGGGGGAAGACTGAAGCTTTCTTT. Residues: CASSHGGKTEAFF.